This T cell receptor beta chain is drawn from a study of regulatory T cells in long-lasting Graves disease. This clonotype has more than one count but fewer than ten. As to time point: newly diagnosed GD, antithyroid drugs for less than 3 months. Researchers made the TCR library from RNA that was extracted from PBMCs. To make TCR beta libraries, researchers used iRepertoire HTBI primers and Arm-PCR of CDR3 regions. A single record per CDR3 protein comes from TCRdb applying MiXCR to the multiplex PCR reads. The sample lists under 800,000 distinct CDR3 sequences; roughly 16% were seen once. The sample also formed part of further work on T cells in Graves' hyperthyroidism and ophthalmopathy.

The material was peripheral blood mononuclear cells (PBMCs), obtained at new diagnosis, from a patient treated with antithyroid drugs. The source of this sequence is a woman aged 25 to 39 with Graves disease.

The DNA for the CDR3 is TGCGCCAGCAGCCCGGACAGGATGGCCGGGGAGCTGTTTTTT. As protein: CASSPDRMAGELFF. The chain has TRBV5-1 and TRBJ2-2, with 7 bases identical to TRBD1. Losses at the gene ends were 4 bases for V and 6 bases for J; bases not matched to a gene: 6. This CDR3 spans 14 amino acids. Germline V CDR1 and CDR2: SGHRS, YFSETQ. Full variable domain (rest looked up from reference TRBV5-1 and TRBJ2-2): KAGVTQTPRYLIKTRGQQVTLSCSPISGHRSVSWYQQTPGQGLQFLFEYFSETQRNKGNFPGRFSGRQFSNSRSEMNVSTLELGDSALYLCASSPDRMAGELFFGEGSRLTVL.